The 18 T cell receptor beta chains below all came from one sample that was sequenced in a study of blood T cells in healthy people across ages. The use of a sample-barcoded 5' primer and a J-beta primer mix characterized a second PCR of 7 to 11 cycles. TCRdb redid the calling of the 5' RACE reads with MiXCR, one entry per CDR3 protein. The sample includes hundreds of thousands of distinct CDR3 sequences, approximately 52% of them seen just once. Input material: blood. These receptors all stem from a woman older than 75 in good health.

This clonotype was seen many times. V gene TRBV28 combines with J gene TRBJ2-5, with 8 bases that match TRBD2. The V segment lost 7 bases and the J segment 1 base; nucleotides outside the gene matches: 8. This CDR3 has 15 residues. Germline CDR1 reads MDHEN; CDR2 reads SYDVKM. The CDR3 DNA is TGTGCCAGCATCCGAAGCGGGGGACCCCAAGAGACCCAGTACTTC. Protein sequence: CASIRSGGPQETQYF.

The V gene is TRBV7-3, the J gene TRBJ2-2, with D unresolved. This CDR3 contains 12 residues. Germline assignment: CDR1 SGHTA and CDR2 FQGTGA. With 5 bases removed from V and 6 bases from J, the gap between germline ends came to 7 bases. The CDR3 protein is CASSRVPGELFF. CDR3 coding DNA: TGTGCCAGCAGCCGCGTTCCCGGGGAGCTGTTTTTT.

The chain combines TRBV2 with TRBJ2-5; TRBD1 is a possible D gene (6 bases). The DNA end is more similar to TRBJ2-7, so the J call may be wrong. The CDR3 consists of 14 residues. Looked up from germline, CDR1 is SNHLY and CDR2 is FYNNEI. CDR3 nucleotides: TGTGCCAGTTTCGGACAGAAGGGTGCCGGCGAGCAGTACTTC. It translates to CASFGQKGAGEQYF.

The chain links TRBV6-6 to TRBJ1-1; D not resolved. CDR1 and CDR2 from the germline V gene are MNHNY and SVGAGI (reference sequence). The CDR3 is 14 residues long. With 2 bases removed from V and 4 bases from J, the gap between germline ends came to 11 bases. The DNA for the CDR3 is TGTGCCAGCAGTTACGGGCCCGTGGGCACTGAAGCTTTCTTT. It specifies CASSYGPVGTEAFF.

This clonotype was seen repeatedly, ten times or more. The chain recombines TRBV20-1 with TRBJ2-1, with D uncertain. Germline V gene lookup returns CDR1 DFQATT and CDR2 SNEGSKA (reference sequence). Trimming pared 0 bases from V and 0 bases from J, leaving 15 bases between. The CDR3 runs to 17 residues. The chain's CDR3 is CSARDLVGQSSYNEQFF. The CDR3 DNA reads as TGCAGTGCTAGAGATCTCGTAGGCCAGAGCTCCTACAATGAGCAGTTCTTC.

The V gene is TRBV6-2 or TRBV6-3, the J gene TRBJ1-1; maybe TRBD1 (6 bases). Germline V gives CDR1 MNHEY, CDR2 SVGEGT. V shed 10 bases and J shed 1 base, with 10 bases lying between them. The CDR3 is 12 residues long. In nucleotides, the CDR3 is TGTGCCACCTCGACAGGGAACACTGAAGCTTTCTTT. This translates into CATSTGNTEAFF.

The rearrangement links TRBV10-3 to TRBJ2-5; tentative D call: TRBD2 (6 bases). Germline assignment: CDR1 ENHRY and CDR2 SYGVKD. The V end was cut by 9 bases, the J end by 5 bases, with 16 bases between. The CDR3 runs 13 residues. CDR3 DNA: TGTGCCATATCGGGGGAAAACAGGGAGACCCAGTACTTC. This codes for CAISGENRETQYF.

This clonotype was counted many times. CDR3 DNA: TGTGCCAGCAGTTACTCGAGCCCCAGGGGAAATACGCAGTATTTT. Protein: CASSYSSPRGNTQYF. The chain links TRBV6-5 to TRBJ2-3; D is possibly TRBD1 (6 bases). Germline assignment: CDR1 MNHEY and CDR2 SVGAGI. V shed 0 bases and J shed 7 bases, with 14 bases lying between them. The CDR3 spans 15 residues.

With regard to this clonotype: A single base separates this from a much larger clone, so it may be a read error. The rearrangement links TRBV28 to TRBJ1-2; D ambiguous. This CDR3 is built from 11 residues. Germline lookup yields CDR1 MDHEN and CDR2 SYDVKM. With 4 bases removed from V and 5 bases from J, the gap between germline ends came to 5 bases. As DNA, the CDR3 is TGTGCCAGCAGTTATCGGTATGGCTACACCTTC. As protein: CASSYRYGYTF.

Regarding this clonotype: This may stem from a read error, because a much larger clone lies one nucleotide away. The V gene is TRBV20-1, the J gene TRBJ1-4; 7 bases are shared with TRBD1. V gave up 1 base and J gave up 7 bases; unmatched junction bases: 9. CDR3 length: 15 residues. Germline V gives CDR1 DFQATT, CDR2 SNEGSKA (reference sequence). CDR3 sequence: CSARGSRGEGEKLFF. The CDR3, as DNA: TGCAGTGCTAGAGGTAGCAGGGGGGAGGGTGAAAAACTGTTTTTT.

The sample holds many counts of this clonotype. The V call is TRBV9, the J call TRBJ2-7; D is ambiguous. V shed 0 bases and J shed 4 bases, with 14 bases lying between them. CDR3 length: 15 residues. Germline-derived CDR1 and CDR2 are SGDLS and YYNGEE. CDR3 sequence (DNA): TGTGCCAGCAGCGTAGCCCCGACCGGAGAGTACGAGCAGTACTTC. It codes for CASSVAPTGEYEQYF. The variable domain in full, completed from reference TRBV9 and TRBJ2-7, reads DSGVTQTPKHLITATGQRVTLRCSPRSGDLSVYWYQQSLDQGLQFLIQYYNGEERAKGNILERFSAQQFPDLHSELNLSSLELGDSALYFCASSVAPTGEYEQYFGPGTRLTVT.

As concerns this clonotype: Since a much larger clone is just one base distant, this may be a read error. CDR3 sequence: CASSRRAGYNEQFF. DNA for the CDR3: TGTGCCAGCAGCCGACGAGCGGGATACAATGAGCAGTTCTTC. The chain joins TRBV12-3 or TRBV12-4 to TRBJ2-1, with 7 positions matching TRBD2. V lost 6 bases and J lost 4; bases outside the gene matches: 6. CDR3 length: 14 amino acids.

This chain links TRBV12-3 or TRBV12-4 with TRBJ2-3; TRBD2 is a possible D gene (6 bases). Between the trimmed V and J ends, which lost 2 bases and 6 bases, there was a span of 15 bases. The CDR3 is made up of 15 amino acids. CDR3 loop: CASSLLQGGTDTQYF. DNA of the CDR3: TGTGCCAGCAGTTTACTGCAGGGCGGGACTGATACGCAGTATTTT.

The V call is TRBV5-1, the J call TRBJ2-1; TRBD2 matches at 8 bases. Germline assignment: CDR1 SGHRS and CDR2 YFSETQ. The trim removed 1 base at V and 6 bases at J, leaving 12 bases unmatched. CDR3 length equals 17 residues. The CDR3 DNA reads as TGCGCCAGCAGCTTGCGCGACGGGACTAGAACTTTCAATGAGCAGTTCTTC. Its translation: CASSLRDGTRTFNEQFF.

In its sample, this clonotype was seen many times. CDR3 protein: CASSATGGRNSPLHF. The CDR3 coding sequence is TGTGCCAGCAGCGCGACAGGGGGCCGGAATTCACCCCTCCACTTT. This rearrangement joins TRBV9 to TRBJ1-6, with 10 bases lining up with TRBD1. CDR1 is SGDLS and CDR2 is YYNGEE in the germline V gene. Losses at the gene ends were 3 bases for V and 7 bases for J; bases not matched to a gene: 4. The CDR3 extends over 15 amino acids.

V and J are TRBV12-3 or TRBV12-4 and TRBJ2-6; 9 bases fit TRBD2. The V and J ends lost 1 base and 2 bases, in that order; junction bases with no gene match: 3. This CDR3 has 17 residues. The CDR3 sequence: CASSLEAGGAGANVLTF. CDR3 in DNA: TGTGCCAGCAGTTTAGAGGCGGGGGGGGCTGGGGCCAACGTCCTGACTTTC.

The chain uses TRBV6-2 or TRBV6-3 and TRBJ1-5; the match to TRBD1 covers 7 bases. Germline CDR1 reads MNHEY; CDR2 reads SVGEGT. V was clipped by 8 bases and J by 6 bases; unmatched bases: 4. The CDR3 has 12 amino acids. Written as DNA, the CDR3 is TGTGCCAGCGGGACAGACAGTCAGCCCCAGCATTTT. The encoded protein is CASGTDSQPQHF.

This clonotype has more than one count but fewer than ten. The CDR3 loop reads CASSFTSGSPGTDTQYF. The CDR3 DNA is TGTGCCAGCAGTTTTACTAGCGGGAGTCCAGGCACAGATACGCAGTATTTT. V and J are TRBV27 and TRBJ2-3; TRBD2 matches at 11 bases. This CDR3 spans 17 amino acids. Germline V gives CDR1 MNHEY, CDR2 SMNVEV (reference sequence). The trim removed 3 bases at V and 1 base at J, leaving 6 bases unmatched.